This TCR beta chain is from a study of early T cells in non-severe SARS-CoV-2 infection. Across the study: Whole-blood bulk RNA, unsorted, was sequenced, and chains were unpaired.

CDR1 and CDR2 (germline): SGHVS, FNYEAQ. V gave up 5 bases and J gave up 6 bases; unmatched junction bases: 6. There are 13 residues in the CDR3. General study findings and limits: Anti-spike CD8 specificities were favored by VDJdb matching, whose results missed private and CD4 specificities.

Individual cDNA molecules were tagged with unique molecular identifiers, the study reported. TCRdb called the 5' RACE reads again in MiXCR, with one record for every CDR3 protein. The table lists about 49,000 distinct CDR3 sequences, 9.5% to 15% of them singletons. For this clonotype: What it binds is not known.

The gene calls are TRBV7-6 and TRBJ1-2, with 7 positions matching TRBD1. The source of this sequence is an adult who was a healthcare worker with PCR-confirmed SARS-CoV-2 infection or an uninfected control (not recorded which). The sequenced sample was whole blood, obtained at baseline. The CDR3 DNA reads as TGTGCCAGCAGCCGACAGGGAGTAGATGGCTACACCTTC. As protein: CASSRQGVDGYTF.